The entry below gives a single TCR beta chain sequence along with its context. This sample stems from a study of blood T cell repertoires in COVID-19. Here immunoSEQ multiplex PCR was the method, and the copy in TCRdb shows in-frame clones only, minus some. The data contain under 250,000 clones, more than 65% of them singletons. The CDR3 is 15 amino acids. In germline, CDR1 is SGHDT, CDR2 YYEEEE. V lost 5 bases and J lost 4; bases outside the gene matches: 8. This clonotype was obtained from a man aged 45-65 years with active or convalescent COVID-19. The chain carries TRBV5-6 and TRBJ1-2, with 10 bases that match TRBD1. Sequencing was carried out using peripheral blood. The CDR3 DNA reads TGTGCCAGCAGTCAGACAGGGGGCGGAGGCTATGGCTACACCTTC. Protein sequence: CASSQTGGGGYGYTF.